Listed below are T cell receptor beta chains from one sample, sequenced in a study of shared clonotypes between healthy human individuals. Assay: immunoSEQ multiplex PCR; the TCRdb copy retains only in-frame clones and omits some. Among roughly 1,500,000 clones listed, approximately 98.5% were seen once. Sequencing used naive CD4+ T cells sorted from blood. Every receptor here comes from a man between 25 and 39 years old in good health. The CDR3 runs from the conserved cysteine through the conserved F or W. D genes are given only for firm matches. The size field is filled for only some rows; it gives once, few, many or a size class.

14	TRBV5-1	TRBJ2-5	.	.	CASSLGHGEGAQYF	TGCGCCAGCAGCTTGGGACACGGTGAGGGGGCCCAGTACTTC
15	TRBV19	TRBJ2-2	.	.	CASSSGPVNTGELFF	TGTGCCAGTAGTAGCGGGCCGGTGAACACCGGGGAGCTGTTTTTT
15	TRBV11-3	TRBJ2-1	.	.	CASSQGQGVYNEQFF	TGTGCCAGCAGCCAGGGACAAGGTGTCTACAATGAGCAGTTCTTC
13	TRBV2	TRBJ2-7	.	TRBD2	CAGLAGHSYEQYF	TGTGCCGGATTAGCGGGACACTCCTACGAGCAGTACTTC
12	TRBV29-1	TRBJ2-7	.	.	CSVEAGTCEQYF	TGCAGCGTTGAAGCGGGGACGTGCGAGCAGTACTTC
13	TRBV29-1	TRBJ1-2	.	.	CSATGKSNYGYTF	TGCAGCGCTACAGGGAAAAGTAACTATGGCTACACCTTC
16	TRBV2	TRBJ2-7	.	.	CAMGGDRLAPAVEQYF	TGTGCCATGGGGGGGGACAGACTAGCGCCAGCCGTCGAGCAGTACTTC
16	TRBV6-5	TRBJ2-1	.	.	CASSYSTVDSYNEQFF	TGTGCCAGCAGTTACTCGACGGTGGACAGTTACAATGAGCAGTTCTTC
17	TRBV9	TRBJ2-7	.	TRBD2	CASSPQTSGGLSYEQYF	TGTGCCAGCAGCCCTCAGACTAGCGGAGGCCTCTCCTACGAGCAGTACTTC
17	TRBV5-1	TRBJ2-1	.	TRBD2	CASSLGGLAGGYNEQFF	TGCGCCAGCAGCTTGGGGGGACTAGCGGGAGGTTACAATGAGCAGTTCTTC
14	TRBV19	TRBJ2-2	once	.	CASNLLANTGELFF	TGTGCCAGTAATCTTCTAGCGAACACCGGGGAGCTGTTTTTT
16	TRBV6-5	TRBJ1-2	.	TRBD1	CASSSTTGNPYRGYTF	TGTGCCAGCAGTTCCACGACAGGGAACCCCTATCGCGGCTACACCTTC
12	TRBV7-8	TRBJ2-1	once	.	CASSLHVEEQFF	TGTGCCAGCAGCTTACACGTTGAGGAGCAGTTCTTC
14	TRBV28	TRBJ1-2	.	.	CASSSLGGAYGYTF	TGTGCCAGCTCAAGTTTGGGGGGGGCCTATGGCTACACCTTC
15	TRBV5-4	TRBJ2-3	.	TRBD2	CASSLRLADTDTQYF	TGTGCCAGCAGCTTGCGACTAGCGGACACAGATACGCAGTATTTT
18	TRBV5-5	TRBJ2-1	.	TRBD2	CASSLGLAGTISYNEQFF	TGTGCCAGCAGCTTGGGGCTAGCGGGCACCATCTCCTACAATGAGCAGTTCTTC